This T cell receptor beta chain was observed in a study of blood T cells in healthy people across ages. General study results and limits: The recorded TCR beta diversity per million T cells decreased in a roughly linear manner with age.

Notes on this clonotype: Antigen specificity is unknown.

The use of a sample-barcoded 5' primer and a J-beta primer mix characterized a second PCR of roughly 7 to 12 cycles. TCRdb independently ran MiXCR on the 5' RACE reads; one entry per CDR3 protein. The table lists 700,000 to 950,000 distinct CDR3 sequences, about 42% of them singletons, with less than 25% in the top ten. Germline assignment: CDR1 WNHNN and CDR2 SYGVQD (reference sequence). Trimming removed 6 bases from V and 0 bases from J; junction bases left unmatched: 9. The CDR3 is 16 residues long. V is TRBV10-1 and J is TRBJ2-3, with 7 bases identical to TRBD1. The source material was blood. The clonotype comes from an older woman in good health. The chain's CDR3 is CASSYGQDLSTDTQYF. CDR3 in DNA: TGCGCCAGCAGCTACGGACAGGACCTCAGCACAGATACGCAGTATTTT.